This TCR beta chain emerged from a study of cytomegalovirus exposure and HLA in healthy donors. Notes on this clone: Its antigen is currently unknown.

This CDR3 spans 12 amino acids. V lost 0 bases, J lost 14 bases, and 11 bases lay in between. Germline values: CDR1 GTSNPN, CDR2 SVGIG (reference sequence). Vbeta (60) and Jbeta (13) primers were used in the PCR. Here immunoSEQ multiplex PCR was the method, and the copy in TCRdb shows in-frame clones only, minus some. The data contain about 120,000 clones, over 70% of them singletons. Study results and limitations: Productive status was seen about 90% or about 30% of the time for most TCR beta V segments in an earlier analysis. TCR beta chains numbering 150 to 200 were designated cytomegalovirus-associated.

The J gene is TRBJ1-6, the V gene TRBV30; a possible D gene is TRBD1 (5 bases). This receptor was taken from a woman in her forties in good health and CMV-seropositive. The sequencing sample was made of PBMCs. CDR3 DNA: TGTGCCTGGAGTGTGGGGCCTCTCTCCCTCCACTTT. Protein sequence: CAWSVGPLSLHF. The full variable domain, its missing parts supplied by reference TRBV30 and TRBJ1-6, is SQTIHQWPATLVQPVGSPLSLECTVEGTSNPNLYWYRQAAGRGLQLLFYSVGIGQISSEVPQNLSASRPQDRQFILSSKKLLLSDSGFYLCAWSVGPLSLHFGNGTRLTVT.